Below are 3 T cell receptor beta chains sequenced from a single sample in a study of T cells after yellow fever vaccination. TCRdb passed the 5' RACE reads through MiXCR, listing each CDR3 protein once. The table shows about 510,000 distinct CDR3 sequences, with less than 25% occurring only once. The sequencing used PBMCs, collected more than 20 days after the first yellow fever vaccination. Receptor source: a man aged 18-30 years who received the YFV17D yellow fever vaccine.

V and J are TRBV1 and TRBJ2-3; the D call of TRBD2 is as the table states it, not checked on the DNA. TRBV1 corresponds to a pseudogene. This CDR3 is built from 16 residues. The CDR3 DNA is TGCACCAGCAGCCTTCGTTATAGCGGGGGGGCAGATACGCAGTATTTT. Its translation: CTSSLRYSGGADTQYF.

Many counts were recorded for this clonotype. The chain has TRBV18 and TRBJ2-3; D uncertain. Germline V lookup: CDR1 KGHSH, CDR2 LQKENI. CDR3 size: 11 residues. V lost 5 bases and J lost 5, with 5 bases in between. CDR3 loop: CASSTEDTQYF. The CDR3 region has the DNA TGTGCCAGCTCAACGGAAGATACGCAGTATTTT. Full variable domain (rest looked up from reference TRBV18 and TRBJ2-3): NAGVMQNPRHLVRRRGQEARLRCSPMKGHSHVYWYRQLPEEGLKFMVYLQKENIIDESGMPKERFSAEFPKEGPSILRIQQVVRGDSAAYFCASSTEDTQYFGPGTRLTVL.

A few counts support this clonotype. This chain joins TRBV20-1 and TRBJ2-3; TRBD2 agrees at 9 bases. V lost 6 bases and J lost 1; bases outside the gene matches: 5. Germline V CDR1 and CDR2: DFQATT, SNEGSKA (reference sequence). The CDR3 covers 14 residues. The CDR3 reads CSAQAGGGTDTQYF. The CDR3 DNA reads as TGCAGTGCCCAAGCGGGGGGAGGCACAGATACGCAGTATTTT.